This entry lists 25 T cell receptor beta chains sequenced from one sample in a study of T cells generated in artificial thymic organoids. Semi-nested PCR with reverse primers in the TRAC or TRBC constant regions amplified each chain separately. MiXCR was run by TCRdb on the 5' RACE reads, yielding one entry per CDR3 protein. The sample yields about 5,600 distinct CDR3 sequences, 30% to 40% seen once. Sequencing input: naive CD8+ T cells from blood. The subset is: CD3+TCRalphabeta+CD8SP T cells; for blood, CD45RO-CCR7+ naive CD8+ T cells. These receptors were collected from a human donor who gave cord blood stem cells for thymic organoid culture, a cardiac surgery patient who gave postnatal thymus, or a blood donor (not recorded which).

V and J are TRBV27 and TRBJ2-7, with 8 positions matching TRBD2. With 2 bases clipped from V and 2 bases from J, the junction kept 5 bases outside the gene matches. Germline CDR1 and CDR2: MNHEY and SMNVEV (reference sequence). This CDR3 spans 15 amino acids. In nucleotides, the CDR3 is TGTGCCAGCAGTTTAGTACGGGAGGGCCCCTACGAGCAGTACTTC. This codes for CASSLVREGPYEQYF.

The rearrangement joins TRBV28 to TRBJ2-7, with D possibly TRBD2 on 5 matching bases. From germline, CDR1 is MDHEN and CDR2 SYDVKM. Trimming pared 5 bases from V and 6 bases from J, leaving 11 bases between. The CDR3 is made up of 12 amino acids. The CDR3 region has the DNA TGTGCCAGCAGTCAACTAGGTTCCGAGCAGTACTTC. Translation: CASSQLGSEQYF.

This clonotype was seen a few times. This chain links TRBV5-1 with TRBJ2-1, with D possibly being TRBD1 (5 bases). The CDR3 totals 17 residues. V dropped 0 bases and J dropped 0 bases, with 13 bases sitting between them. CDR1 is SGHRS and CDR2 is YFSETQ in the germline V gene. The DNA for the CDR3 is TGCGCCAGCAGCTTGGCCATACAGGTCCTCTCCTACAATGAGCAGTTCTTC. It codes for CASSLAIQVLSYNEQFF. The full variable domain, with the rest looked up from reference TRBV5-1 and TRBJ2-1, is KAGVTQTPRYLIKTRGQQVTLSCSPISGHRSVSWYQQTPGQGLQFLFEYFSETQRNKGNFPGRFSGRQFSNSRSEMNVSTLELGDSALYLCASSLAIQVLSYNEQFFGPGTRLTVL.

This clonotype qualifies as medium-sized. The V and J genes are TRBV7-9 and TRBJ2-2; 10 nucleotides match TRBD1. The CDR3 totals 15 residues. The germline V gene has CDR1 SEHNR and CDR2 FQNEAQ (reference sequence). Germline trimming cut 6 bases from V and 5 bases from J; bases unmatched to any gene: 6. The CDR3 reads CASSPRTGGTGELFF. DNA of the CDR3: TGTGCCAGCAGTCCTAGGACAGGGGGAACCGGGGAGCTGTTTTTT.

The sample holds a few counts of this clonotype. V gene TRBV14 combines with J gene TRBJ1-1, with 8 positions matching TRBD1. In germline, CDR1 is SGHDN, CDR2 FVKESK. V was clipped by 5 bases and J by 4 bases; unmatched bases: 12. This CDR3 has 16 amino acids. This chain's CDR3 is CASSSPPQGAATEAFF. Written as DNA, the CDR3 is TGTGCCAGCAGCTCCCCTCCCCAGGGGGCGGCCACTGAAGCTTTCTTT.

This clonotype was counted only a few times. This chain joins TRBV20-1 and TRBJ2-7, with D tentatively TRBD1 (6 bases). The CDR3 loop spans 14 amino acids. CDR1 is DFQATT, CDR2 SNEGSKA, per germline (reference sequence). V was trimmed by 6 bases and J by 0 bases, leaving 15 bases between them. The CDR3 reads CSAKPGTNSYEQYF. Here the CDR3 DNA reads TGCAGTGCGAAGCCCGGGACAAACTCCTACGAGCAGTACTTC.

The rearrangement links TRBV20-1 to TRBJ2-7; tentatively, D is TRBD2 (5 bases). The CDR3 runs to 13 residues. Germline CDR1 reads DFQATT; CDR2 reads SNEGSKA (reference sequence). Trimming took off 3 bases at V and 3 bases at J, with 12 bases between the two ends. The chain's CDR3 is CSARVTTNYEQYF. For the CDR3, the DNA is TGCAGTGCTAGGGTGACTACAAACTACGAGCAGTACTTC.

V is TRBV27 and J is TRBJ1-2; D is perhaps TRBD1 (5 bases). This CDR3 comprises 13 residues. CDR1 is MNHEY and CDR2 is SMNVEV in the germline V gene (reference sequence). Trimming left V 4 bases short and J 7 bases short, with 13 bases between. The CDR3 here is CASSSFTGGGYTF. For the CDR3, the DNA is TGTGCCAGCAGTTCTTTTACCGGGGGTGGCTACACCTTC.

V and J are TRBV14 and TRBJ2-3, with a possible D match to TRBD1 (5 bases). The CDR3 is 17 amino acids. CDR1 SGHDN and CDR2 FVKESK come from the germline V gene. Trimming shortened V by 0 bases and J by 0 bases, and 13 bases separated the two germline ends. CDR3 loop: CASSQDWTPTSTDTQYF. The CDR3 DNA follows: TGTGCCAGCAGCCAAGATTGGACACCAACTAGCACAGATACGCAGTATTTT.

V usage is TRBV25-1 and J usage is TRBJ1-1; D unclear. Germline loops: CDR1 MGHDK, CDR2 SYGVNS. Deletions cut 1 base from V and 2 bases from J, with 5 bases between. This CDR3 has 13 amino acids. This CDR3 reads CASSEFGNTEAFF. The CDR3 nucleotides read TGTGCCAGCAGTGAATTCGGAAACACTGAAGCTTTCTTT.

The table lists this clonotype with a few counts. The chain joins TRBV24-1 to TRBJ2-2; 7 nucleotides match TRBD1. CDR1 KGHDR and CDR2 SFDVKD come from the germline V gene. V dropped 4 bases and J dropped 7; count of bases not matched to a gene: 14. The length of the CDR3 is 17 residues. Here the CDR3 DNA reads TGTGCCACCAGTGACTCCAAGACAGGGAGTAAGAACGGGGAGCTGTTTTTT. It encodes CATSDSKTGSKNGELFF.

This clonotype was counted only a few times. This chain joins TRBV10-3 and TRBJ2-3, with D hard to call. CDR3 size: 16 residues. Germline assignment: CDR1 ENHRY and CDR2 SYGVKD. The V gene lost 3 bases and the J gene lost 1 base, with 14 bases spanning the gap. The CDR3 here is CAISDSPGSGTDTQYF. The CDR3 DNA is TGTGCCATCAGTGACTCGCCGGGTTCTGGCACAGATACGCAGTATTTT.

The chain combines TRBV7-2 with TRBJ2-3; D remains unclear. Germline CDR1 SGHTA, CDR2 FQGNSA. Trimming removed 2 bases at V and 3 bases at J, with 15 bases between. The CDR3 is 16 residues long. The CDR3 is CASSLSPIVGTDTQYF. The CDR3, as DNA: TGTGCCAGCAGCTTATCCCCGATTGTGGGAACAGATACGCAGTATTTT.

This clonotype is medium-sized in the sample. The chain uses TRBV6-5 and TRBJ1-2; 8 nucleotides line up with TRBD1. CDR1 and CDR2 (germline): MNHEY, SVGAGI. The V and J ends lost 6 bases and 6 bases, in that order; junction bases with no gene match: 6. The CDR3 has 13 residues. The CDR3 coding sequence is TGTGCCAGCAGCACGATGACAGGGGATGGCTACACCTTC. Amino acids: CASSTMTGDGYTF.

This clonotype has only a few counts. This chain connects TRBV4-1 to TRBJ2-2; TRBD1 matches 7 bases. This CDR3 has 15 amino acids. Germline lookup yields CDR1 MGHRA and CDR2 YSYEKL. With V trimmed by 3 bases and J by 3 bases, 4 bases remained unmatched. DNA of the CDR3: TGCGCCAGCAGCCAGACAGGGTGGGACACCGGGGAGCTGTTTTTT. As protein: CASSQTGWDTGELFF.

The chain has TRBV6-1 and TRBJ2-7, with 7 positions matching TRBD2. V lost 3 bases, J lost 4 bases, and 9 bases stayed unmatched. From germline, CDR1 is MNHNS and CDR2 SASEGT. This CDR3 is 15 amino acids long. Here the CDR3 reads CASSDRLADRYEQYF. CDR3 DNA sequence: TGTGCCAGCAGTGATCGACTAGCCGACAGATACGAGCAGTACTTC.

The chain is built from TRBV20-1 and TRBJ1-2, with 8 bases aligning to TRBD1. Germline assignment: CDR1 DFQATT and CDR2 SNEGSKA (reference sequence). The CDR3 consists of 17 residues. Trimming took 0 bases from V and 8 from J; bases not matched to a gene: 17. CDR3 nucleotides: TGCAGTGCTAGAGACCCAGAGCCGGACAGGGATGGATGGGGCTACACCTTC. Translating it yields CSARDPEPDRDGWGYTF.

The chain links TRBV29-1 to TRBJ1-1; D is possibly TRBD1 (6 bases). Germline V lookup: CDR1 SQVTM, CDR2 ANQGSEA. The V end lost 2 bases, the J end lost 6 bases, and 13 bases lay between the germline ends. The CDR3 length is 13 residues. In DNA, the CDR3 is TGCAGCGTTGAAACCATTGGGGGGCCTGAAGCTTTCTTT. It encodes CSVETIGGPEAFF.

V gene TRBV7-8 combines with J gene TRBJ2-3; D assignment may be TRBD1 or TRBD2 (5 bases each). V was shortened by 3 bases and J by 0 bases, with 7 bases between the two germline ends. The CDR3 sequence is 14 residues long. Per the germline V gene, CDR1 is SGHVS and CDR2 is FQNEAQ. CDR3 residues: CASSFGGSTDTQYF. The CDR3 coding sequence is TGTGCCAGCAGCTTTGGGGGTAGCACAGATACGCAGTATTTT.

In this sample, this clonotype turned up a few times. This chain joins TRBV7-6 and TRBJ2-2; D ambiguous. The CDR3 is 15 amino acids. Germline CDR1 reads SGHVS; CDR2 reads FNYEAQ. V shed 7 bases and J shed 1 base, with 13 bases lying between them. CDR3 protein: CASTISTVNTGELFF. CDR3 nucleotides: TGTGCCAGCACCATCTCGACGGTGAACACCGGGGAGCTGTTTTTT.

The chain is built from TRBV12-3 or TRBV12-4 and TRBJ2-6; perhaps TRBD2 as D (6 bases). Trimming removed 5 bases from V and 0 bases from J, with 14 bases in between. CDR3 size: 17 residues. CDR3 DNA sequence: TGTGCCAGCAGTCCGGGACTCGAGGTCTCTGGGGCCAACGTCCTGACTTTC. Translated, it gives CASSPGLEVSGANVLTF.

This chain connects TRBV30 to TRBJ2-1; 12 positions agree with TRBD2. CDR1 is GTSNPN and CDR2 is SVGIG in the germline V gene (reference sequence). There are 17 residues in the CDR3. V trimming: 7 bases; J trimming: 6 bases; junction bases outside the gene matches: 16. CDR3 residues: CASLPPTSGSFGNEQFF. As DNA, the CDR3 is TGTGCCTCCCTCCCCCCGACTAGCGGGAGTTTCGGCAATGAGCAGTTCTTC.

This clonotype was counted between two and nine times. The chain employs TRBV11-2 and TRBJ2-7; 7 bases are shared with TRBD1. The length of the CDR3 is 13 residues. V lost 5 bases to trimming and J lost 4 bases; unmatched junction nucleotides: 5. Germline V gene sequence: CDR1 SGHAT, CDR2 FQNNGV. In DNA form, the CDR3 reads TGTGCCAGCAGCAGGGGACAGCCTTACGAGCAGTACTTC. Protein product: CASSRGQPYEQYF.

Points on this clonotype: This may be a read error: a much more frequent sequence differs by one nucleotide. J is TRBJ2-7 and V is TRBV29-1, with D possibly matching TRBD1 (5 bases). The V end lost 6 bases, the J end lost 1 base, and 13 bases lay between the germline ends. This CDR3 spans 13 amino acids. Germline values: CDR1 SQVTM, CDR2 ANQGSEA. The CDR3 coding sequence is TGCAGCGTGGCCGACAGCGCGTCCTACGAGCAGTACTTC. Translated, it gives CSVADSASYEQYF.

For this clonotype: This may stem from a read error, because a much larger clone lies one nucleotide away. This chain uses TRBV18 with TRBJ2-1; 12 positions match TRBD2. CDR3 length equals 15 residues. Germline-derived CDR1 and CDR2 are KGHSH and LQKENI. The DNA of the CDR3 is TGTGCCGGCTCACCAGGACTAGCGGGAATCAATGAGCAGTTCTTC. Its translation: CAGSPGLAGINEQFF.